Listed below are T cell receptor beta chains from one sample, sequenced in a study of blood T cell repertoires in COVID-19. Some clones are missing from TCRdb's copy, which holds only in-frame ones; the method was immunoSEQ multiplex PCR. This sample has approximately 170,000 clones; more than 85% occur once, and the top ten carry roughly 7%. Sequenced input: peripheral blood. The receptors stem from an elderly woman in a cohort sampled during active or convalescent COVID-19. Each CDR3 is given with its conserved first and last residue. Each record gives: D gene, clone size, V gene, J gene, CDR3 DNA, CDR3 protein. D genes are given only for firm matches. Clone size is given for some rows only: seen once, a few or many times, or a class if the clone is expanded.

D: TRBD1; size: -; V: TRBV6-4; J: TRBJ2-5; DNA: TGTGCCAGCAACCCGGGACAGGGAAGACAAGAGACCCAGTACTTC; CDR3: CASNPGQGRQETQYF
D: TRBD1; size: -; V: TRBV5-6; J: TRBJ2-5; DNA: TGTGCCAGCAGCTTCGGGACAGGGGAAGAGACCCAGTACTTC; CDR3: CASSFGTGEETQYF
D: -; size: -; V: TRBV7-6; J: TRBJ2-3; DNA: TGTGCCAGCAGCTTACTCGGGGGGCGTAGCACAGATACGCAGTATTTT; CDR3: CASSLLGGRSTDTQYF
D: TRBD2; size: -; V: TRBV6-2/TRBV6-3; J: TRBJ2-1; DNA: TGTGCCAGCAGTTACCCGTTACTAGCGGACAATGGGTACAATGAGCAGTTCTTC; CDR3: CASSYPLLADNGYNEQFF
D: TRBD1; size: once; V: TRBV4-1; J: TRBJ2-7; DNA: TGCGCCAGCAGCCAAGATATTGGGACAGGCGCCTACGAGCAGTACTTC; CDR3: CASSQDIGTGAYEQYF
D: -; size: -; V: TRBV24-1; J: TRBJ2-1; DNA: TGTGCCACCAGTGGGCAGTACGCTTGGGAGCAGTTCTTC; CDR3: CATSGQYAWEQFF
D: TRBD1; size: -; V: TRBV4-3; J: TRBJ2-2; DNA: TGCGCCAGCAGCCAATCGACAGGGGGAAGTAACACCGGGGAGCTGTTTTTT; CDR3: CASSQSTGGSNTGELFF
D: -; size: -; V: TRBV7-2; J: TRBJ2-3; DNA: TGTGCCAGCAGCTCCCACAGTGGCAGCACAGATACGCAGTATTTT; CDR3: CASSSHSGSTDTQYF
D: TRBD1; size: -; V: TRBV5-6; J: TRBJ1-5; DNA: TGTGCCAGCAGCCCGGGACAGGGGCTAGGGCCCCAGCATTTT; CDR3: CASSPGQGLGPQHF
D: TRBD1; size: -; V: TRBV9; J: TRBJ2-2; DNA: TGTGCCAGCAGCGTAGGTGGCAGGGGGCGAGGCGGGGAGCTGTTTTTT; CDR3: CASSVGGRGRGGELFF
D: -; size: -; V: TRBV4-1; J: TRBJ2-2; DNA: TGCGCCAGCAGCCAAGGCAGGAACACCGGGGAGCTGTTTTTT; CDR3: CASSQGRNTGELFF
D: TRBD2; size: -; V: TRBV11-2; J: TRBJ2-5; DNA: TGTGCCAGCAGCTTCTGGGGGAGGGCCGAGAAGACCCAGTACTTC; CDR3: CASSFWGRAEKTQYF
D: TRBD1; size: -; V: TRBV5-1; J: TRBJ1-2; DNA: TGCGCCAGCAGCAGAGGGACAGGGGAAGGCTACACCTTC; CDR3: CASSRGTGEGYTF
D: -; size: -; V: TRBV3-1/TRBV3-2; J: TRBJ2-3; DNA: TGTGCCAGCAGCCCGACCGGGCTAGCAACAGATACGCAGTATTTT; CDR3: CASSPTGLATDTQYF
D: -; size: -; V: TRBV28; J: TRBJ1-1; DNA: TGTGCCAGCAGTCCATCCCTAAACACTGAAGCTTTCTTT; CDR3: CASSPSLNTEAFF
D: -; size: many; V: TRBV5-4; J: TRBJ1-3; DNA: TGTGCCAGCAGCTTGGATAGACAGAGCTCTGGAAACACCATATATTTT; CDR3: CASSLDRQSSGNTIYF
D: -; size: -; V: TRBV28; J: TRBJ1-5; DNA: TGTGCCAGCAGTTTTTCCGGGGATGGTCAGCCCCAGCATTTT; CDR3: CASSFSGDGQPQHF
D: -; size: once; V: TRBV5-8; J: TRBJ2-1; DNA: TGTGCCAGCAGCCCCGGCGGGGGCGGGAGAACGACGGGGTTCTTC; CDR3: CASSPGGGGRTTGFF
D: TRBD1; size: -; V: TRBV3-1/TRBV3-2; J: TRBJ1-2; DNA: TGTGCCAGCAGCCAAGCGGGACAGGGTAACTATGGCTACACCTTC; CDR3: CASSQAGQGNYGYTF
D: -; size: -; V: TRBV21-1; J: TRBJ1-1; DNA: TGTGCCAGCAGCGAAACAGGATTAGTTTCGGCGGACAGATCCCCTTCAACTGAAGCTTTCTTT; CDR3: CASSETGLVSADRSPSTEAFF
D: -; size: -; V: TRBV19; J: TRBJ2-1; DNA: TGTGCCAGTAGTATAGGTATAGCTGATGAGCAGTTCTTC; CDR3: CASSIGIADEQFF
D: TRBD1; size: once; V: TRBV5-6; J: TRBJ2-3; DNA: TGTGCCAGCAGACTTAACAGGGGCCTGGCAGATACGCAGTATTTT; CDR3: CASRLNRGLADTQYF
D: TRBD1; size: -; V: TRBV11-2; J: TRBJ2-1; DNA: TGTGCCAGCAGCTTAGGAGCTACAGGGGGCGCGTTCGATGAGCAGTTCTTC; CDR3: CASSLGATGGAFDEQFF
D: -; size: -; V: TRBV11-3; J: TRBJ2-7; DNA: TGTGCCAGCAGCTTAGGAGGCGGGTCCTCCTACGAGCAGTACTTC; CDR3: CASSLGGGSSYEQYF
D: -; size: -; V: TRBV5-4; J: TRBJ1-1; DNA: TGTGCCAGCAGCTTGCTTTCCGGGACACCAAACACTGAAGCTTTCTTT; CDR3: CASSLLSGTPNTEAFF
D: -; size: -; V: TRBV4-3; J: TRBJ1-2; DNA: TGCGCCAGCAGCCAAGATTCGGGCAGGGGTTACTATGGCTACACCTTC; CDR3: CASSQDSGRGYYGYTF
D: -; size: once; V: TRBV10-2; J: TRBJ1-5; DNA: TGCGCCAGCAGTGAATGGACAGCCAGCAATCAGCCCCAGCATTTT; CDR3: CASSEWTASNQPQHF